This T cell receptor beta chain was retrieved from a study of blood T cell repertoires in COVID-19 (TCRdb year 2020). With respect to the entire study: Samples covering the acute and convalescent phases of COVID-19 were provided by collaborators in the United States, Italy and Spain. HLA class I and class II types, where available, came from metadata supplied by the sample provider rather than from assay-based typing. Sample metadata almost always included a de-identified subject ID, COVID-19 status, age in years and sex. Subjects who had been exposed to COVID-19, were actively infected with it, or had recovered from it provided the deeply sampled blood TCRbeta repertoires that made up the dataset. The prospective study material was composed of cDNA or gDNA derived from T cells, B-cell-depleted T cells, or PBMCs. A freely available public database, intended as a resource for researchers studying the immune response to SARS-CoV-2, is where the repertoires were released. The samples were drawn from two sources: the first 160 participants of the ongoing ImmuneRACE study, and 1,000 to 1,500 subjects contributed by 6 global collaborators. Findings and caveats that apply to the study as a whole: The quantity of clinical and demographic metadata differed by source and by participant and was supplied without curation.

Clipping removes 0 bases from V and 0 bases from J, with 14 as the unmatched junction base count. From the cysteine up to the phenylalanine, the CDR3 has a length of 21 residues. Kept here is only the CDR3 DNA, which spans 63 bases and is read in frame from base 1. CDR1 and CDR2 are drawn from the germline V gene: SGHRS, YFSETQ. Each collaborating institution followed its own protocols to collect whole blood in K2EDTA tubes. For TCRbeta analysis, collaborators shipped samples in one of three forms: frozen whole blood, isolated PBMCs, or DNA extracted from either of those sample types. Notes on this clone: It has no known antigen specificity. The sample holds no much larger clone one base away, and base qualities are not on file.

The immunoSEQ Assay, a bias-controlled multiplex PCR, was used to amplify TCRbeta CDR3 regions from genomic DNA. As for the authors' bioinformatics: The number of nucleated cells in each sample was estimated from the amplification of reference gene primers within the assay. To quantify the absolute abundance of each unique TCRbeta CDR3 rearrangement, sequence reads were collapsed and filtered. Productive Simpson clonality was computed per sample as the square root of Simpson's diversity index over productive rearrangements. What TCRdb holds here is the immuneACCESS table cut down to in-frame rearrangements. Part of the clones is not present; checked against another copy, under half of the missing clones reflect an unresolved V gene, and the others are unexplained. D and trimming were read from the DNA, whereas the V and J calls and clone size are those reported in that table. Within this sample are approximately 110,000 clones, with roughly nine tenths of them counted one time only. Of the sample, roughly 30% falls within the top ten clones.

This receptor was obtained from a woman of 80 years or more with acute or convalescent COVID-19. Sequenced input: peripheral blood. Here the chain combines TRBV5-1 and TRBJ2-3, with TRBD2 matching 12 junction bases. The nucleotide sequence reads TGCGCCAGCAGCTTGGCCCCCCTAGCGGGGGGGTTAATCACTAGCACAGATACGCAGTATTTT. This is translated as CASSLAPLAGGLITSTDTQYF.